This T cell receptor beta chain was observed in a study of CD4+ T cells in melanoma. Overall study findings and caveats: A reported correlation linked neoantigen-specific CD4+ T cells to CD8+, macrophage and B cell function. Reportedly, melanoma neoantigen-specific CD4+ T cells showed varied differentiation states.

The protocol was immunoSEQ multiplex PCR, while the TCRdb copy is restricted to in-frame clones and leaves out a portion. The table includes 15,000 or so clones, approximately 79% detected once. A remark on this clone: The antigen remains undetermined.

Between the trimmed V and J ends, which lost 5 bases and 9 bases, there was a span of 13 bases. The V gene's germline CDR1 is SGHTA and CDR2 FQGTGA. CDR3 length: 13 amino acids. Material: cells from a culture (not recorded whether cultured in vitro). This receptor was obtained from a human donor with melanoma. The gene calls are TRBV7-3 and TRBJ2-2, with D hard to call. This CDR3 reads CASSPNPGRELFF. The CDR3 DNA is TGTGCCAGCAGCCCAAACCCAGGACGGGAGCTGTTTTTT. Together with reference TRBV7-3 and TRBJ2-2, the CDR3 gives the full variable domain: GAGVSQTPSNKVTEKGKYVELRCDPISGHTALYWYRQSLGQGPEFLIYFQGTGAADDSGLPNDRFFAVRPEGSVSTLKIQRTERGDSAVYLCASSPNPGRELFFGEGSRLTVL.